These 2 T cell receptor beta chains were all obtained from the same sample, sequenced in a study of T cells in Graves' hyperthyroidism and ophthalmopathy. Amplification of TCR beta CDR3 regions was performed using RNA transcripts as template. An initial round of RT-PCR targeting the TCR CDR3 relied on the HTBI primer set. TCRdb reprocessed the multiplex PCR reads with MiXCR, giving one entry per CDR3 protein. The table lists about 840,000 distinct CDR3 sequences, over 35% of them singletons. What was sequenced was blood. These receptors were taken from a man aged 18 to 30 with Graves' hyperthyroidism.

The chain recombines TRBV25-1 with TRBJ1-2, with D unclear. CDR1 is MGHDK, CDR2 SYGVNS, per germline. The length of the CDR3 is 14 residues. The V end lost 6 bases, the J end lost 3 bases, and 14 bases lay between the germline ends. CDR3 in DNA: TGTGCCAGCAGAGGTTCTGGGTCTGACTATGGCTACACCTTC. Protein product: CASRGSGSDYGYTF.

This clonotype was observed a few times. This chain uses TRBV12-3 or TRBV12-4 with TRBJ1-2; D is perhaps TRBD1 (5 bases). The V end lost 4 bases, the J end lost 6 bases, and 21 bases lay between the germline ends. The CDR3 totals 16 residues. Here the CDR3 DNA reads TGTGCCAGCAGTTACCTACCCCAGGGAATGGCGGATGGCTACACCTTC. Encoded protein: CASSYLPQGMADGYTF.